This TCR beta chain comes out of a study of blood T cell repertoires in COVID-19 (dated by TCRdb to 2020 to 2021). For the wider study: Samples from collaborators originated in the United States, Italy and Spain and spanned both the acute and convalescent phases of COVID-19. Nearly every sample came with metadata listing a de-identified subject ID, COVID-19 status, age in years and sex. Where available, HLA class I and class II types were obtained from metadata supplied by the sample provider rather than from assay-based typing. A freely available public database, intended as a resource for researchers studying the immune response to SARS-CoV-2, is where the repertoires were released. The material from the prospective study consisted of cDNA or gDNA derived from T cells, B-cell-depleted T cells, or PBMCs. Deeply sampled blood TCRbeta repertoires from subjects exposed to, actively infected with, or recovered from COVID-19 were included in the dataset. The samples were drawn from two sources: the first 160 participants of the ongoing ImmuneRACE study, and 950 to 1,500 subjects contributed by 6 global collaborators.

The paper's findings and limits, for the study overall: How much clinical and demographic metadata was included differed by source and by participant, and the metadata was provided uncurated.

Concerning this clone itself: Its antigen is not yet known. Base qualities are not provided; no much larger clone lies one nucleotide away.

In the prospective study, participants were roughly 18 to 95 years old, resided in under 30 geographic areas of the United States, and were enrolled through a virtual design. Cohort assignment in the prospective study relied on participant-reported clinical history from a screening survey and a study questionnaire. Recovered participants in ImmuneRACE Cohort 3 were defined as having two consecutive negative NP/OP PCR tests, clearance from a healthcare professional, or resolution of symptoms. Each participant in the prospective study had whole blood, serum and a nasopharyngeal or oropharyngeal swab collected by mobile phlebotomists. Over a roughly two-month period, participants in the prospective study had the option of providing additional blood draws and questionnaires. Prospective study blood samples were shipped either frozen or at room temperature before DNA extraction. The cysteine opens and the phenylalanine closes a CDR3 of 16 amino acids. Only the CDR3 part of the read is kept: 48 bases, read in frame from the first base. Based on the germline V gene, the CDR1 and CDR2 sequences are MDHEN and SYDVKM. V is trimmed back by 3 bases and J by 2 bases, and the junction contains 9 bases that no gene match accounts for.

TCRbeta CDR3 regions were amplified from genomic DNA using the immunoSEQ Assay, a bias-controlled multiplex PCR. The paper's data handling went like this. Nucleated cell counts per sample were estimated from amplification of reference gene primers within the assay. To quantify the absolute abundance of each unique TCRbeta CDR3 rearrangement, sequence reads were collapsed and filtered. For each sample, productive Simpson clonality was calculated as the square root of Simpson's diversity index over productive rearrangements. TCRdb mirrors the immuneACCESS table, restricted to in-frame sequences. Some clones are absent from its copies; in checked studies, under half trace to an unresolved V gene, and the reason for the others is unknown. V, J and clone size are those of that table, while D and trimming were read from the DNA. In all, the sample holds about 260,000 clones, and about 87% of those were seen once. The ten biggest clones cover 2.5% to 3% of the sample.

The chain uses TRBV28 and TRBJ2-7; 8 of the junction bases match TRBD2. The TCR originated in a woman in her fifties or sixties who had recovered from COVID-19. The sample taken for sequencing was PBMCs or T cells enriched from blood (not recorded which). DNA sequence: TGTGCCAGCAGTTTTGCGCATAGCGGGACAACCTACGAGCAGTACTTC. Its coded protein is CASSFAHSGTTYEQYF.